This T cell receptor beta chain is from a study of shared clonotypes between healthy human individuals. Overall study findings and caveats: The sole specimen, blood, was sampled, and tissue repertoires likely differ. Since donors were few, the genetic and exposure-history diversity represented was limited. Generally, estimated richness proved larger in naive subsets than it did in memory subsets.

Data came from immunoSEQ multiplex PCR; TCRdb stores just in-frame clones and leaves some out. Among some 680,000 clones, more than 70% were seen once, and the ten largest hold roughly 1.9%. On this clone itself: Its target is not known.

V was cut by 5 bases and J by 10 bases, with 18 bases left in between. Germline CDR1 and CDR2: MNHEY and SMNVEV (reference sequence). The CDR3 has 14 residues. This TCR was sampled from a woman younger than 45 in good health. The chain links TRBV27 to TRBJ1-5, with D perhaps TRBD1 (6 bases). Sequences were obtained from memory CD4+ T cells sorted from blood. Sample subset: CD45RA-negative fraction. The CDR3 reads CASSGGAVATPQHF. Written as DNA, the CDR3 is TGTGCCAGCAGTGGGGGGGCGGTGGCCACCCCCCAGCATTTT.